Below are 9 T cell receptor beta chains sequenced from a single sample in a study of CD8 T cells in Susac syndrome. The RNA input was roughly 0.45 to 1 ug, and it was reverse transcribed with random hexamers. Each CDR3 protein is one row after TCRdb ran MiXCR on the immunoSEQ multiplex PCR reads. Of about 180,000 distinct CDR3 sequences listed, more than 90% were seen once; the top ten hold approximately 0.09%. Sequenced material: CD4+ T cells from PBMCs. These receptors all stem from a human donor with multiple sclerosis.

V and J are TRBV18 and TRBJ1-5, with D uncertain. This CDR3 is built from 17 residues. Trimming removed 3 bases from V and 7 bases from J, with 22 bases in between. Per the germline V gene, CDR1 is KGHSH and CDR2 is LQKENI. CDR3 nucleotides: TGTGCCAGCTCACCCAGATCCCAGGACCACGGGTGGCAGCCCCAGCATTTT. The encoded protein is CASSPRSQDHGWQPQHF.

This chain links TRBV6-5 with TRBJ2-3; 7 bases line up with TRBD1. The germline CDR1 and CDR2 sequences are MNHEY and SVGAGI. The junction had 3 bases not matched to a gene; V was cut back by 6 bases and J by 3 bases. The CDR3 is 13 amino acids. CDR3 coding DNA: TGTGCCAGCAGAGCGACAGGGACAGATACGCAGTATTTT. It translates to CASRATGTDTQYF.

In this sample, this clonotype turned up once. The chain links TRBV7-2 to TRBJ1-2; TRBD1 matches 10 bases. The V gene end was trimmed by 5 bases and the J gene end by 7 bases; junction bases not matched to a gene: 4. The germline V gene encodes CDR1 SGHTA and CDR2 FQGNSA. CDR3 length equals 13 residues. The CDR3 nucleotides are TGTGCCAGCAGCACCCGGGACAGGGGTGGCTACACCTTC. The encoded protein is CASSTRDRGGYTF.

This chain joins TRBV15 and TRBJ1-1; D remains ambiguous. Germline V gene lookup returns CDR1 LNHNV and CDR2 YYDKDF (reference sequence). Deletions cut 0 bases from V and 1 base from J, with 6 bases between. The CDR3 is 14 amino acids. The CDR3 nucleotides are TGTGCCACCAGCAGAGATATAGAGAACACTGAAGCTTTCTTT. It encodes CATSRDIENTEAFF.

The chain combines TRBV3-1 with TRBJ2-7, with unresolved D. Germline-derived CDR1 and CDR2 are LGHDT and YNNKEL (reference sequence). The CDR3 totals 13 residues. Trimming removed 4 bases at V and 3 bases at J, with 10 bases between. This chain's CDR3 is CASSPLLFYEQYF. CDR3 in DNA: TGTGCCAGCAGCCCTCTCTTGTTCTACGAGCAGTACTTC.

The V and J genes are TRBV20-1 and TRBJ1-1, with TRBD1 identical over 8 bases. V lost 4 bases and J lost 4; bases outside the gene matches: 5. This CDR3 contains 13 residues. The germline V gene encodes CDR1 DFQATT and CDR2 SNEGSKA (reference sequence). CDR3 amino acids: CSANRGGGTEAFF. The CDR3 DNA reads TGCAGTGCTAACAGGGGGGGTGGCACTGAAGCTTTCTTT.

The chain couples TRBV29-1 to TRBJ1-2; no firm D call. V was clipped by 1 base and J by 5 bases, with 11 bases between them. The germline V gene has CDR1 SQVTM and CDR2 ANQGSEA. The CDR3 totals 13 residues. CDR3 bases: TGCAGCGTTGAAGTCTTGGTGGGTTATGGCTACACCTTC. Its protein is CSVEVLVGYGYTF.

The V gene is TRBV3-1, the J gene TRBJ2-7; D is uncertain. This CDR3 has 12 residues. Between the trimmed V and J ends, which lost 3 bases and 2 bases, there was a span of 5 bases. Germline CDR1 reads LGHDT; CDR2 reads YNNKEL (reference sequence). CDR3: CASSHSTYEQYF. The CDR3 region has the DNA TGTGCCAGCAGCCATTCCACCTACGAGCAGTACTTC.

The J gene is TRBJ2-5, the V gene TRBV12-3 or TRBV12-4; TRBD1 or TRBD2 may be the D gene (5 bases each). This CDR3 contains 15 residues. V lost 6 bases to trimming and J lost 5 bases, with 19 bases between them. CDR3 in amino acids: CASSEGWGKLETQYF. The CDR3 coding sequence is TGTGCCAGCAGCGAGGGGTGGGGGAAGCTGGAGACCCAGTACTTC.